The clone carrying this T cell receptor (beta chain) appeared once. Some clones are missing from TCRdb's copy, which holds only in-frame ones; the method was immunoSEQ multiplex PCR. The sample carries about 50,000 clones, about 90% recorded once. The record originates from a study of siplizumab effects on memory and regulatory T cells. Sequenced: naive CD8+ T cells sorted from blood. This TCR was sampled from a human donor in good health.

The CDR3 DNA sequence: TGTGCCAGCAGCCAATCTCTTCGGGACTTTCCTTACAATGAGCAGTTCTTC. This translates into CASSQSLRDFPYNEQFF. The chain uses TRBV14 and TRBJ2-1; weak D call: TRBD2 (6 bases). Germline loops: CDR1 SGHDN, CDR2 FVKESK. Trimming took 2 bases from V and 4 from J, leaving 18 bases between them. There are 17 residues in the CDR3.